These T cell receptor beta chains were read from a single sample in a study of T cells in Graves' hyperthyroidism and ophthalmopathy. TCRdb re-called the multiplex PCR reads with MiXCR, one entry per CDR3 protein. The sample has hundreds of thousands of distinct CDR3 sequences; about 14% are singletons. The sequenced sample consisted of blood. These receptors all come from a woman aged 18-35 years with Graves' hyperthyroidism. Both conserved end residues are part of each CDR3. The D gene is left open where the match is weak. A clone size is listed for some rows: how often the clone was seen (once, few, many), or a class if it is expanded.

-,many,TRBV20-1,TRBJ2-3,TGCAGTGCTCCTAAACTAGCCCCGGTACCAGATACGCAGTATTTT,CSAPKLAPVPDTQYF
-,many,TRBV27,TRBJ2-5,TGTGCCAGCAGTTCGGAGCCGGGAACGAGGGGAACCCAGTACTTC,CASSSEPGTRGTQYF
-,many,TRBV12-3/TRBV12-4,TRBJ2-5,TGTGCCAGCAGTCTAGTGTACCAAGAGACCCAGTACTTC,CASSLVYQETQYF
-,-,TRBV7-9,TRBJ1-4,TGTGCCAGCAGCTTACGTGGCGCCATTAGGAATGAAAAACTGTTTTTT,CASSLRGAIRNEKLFF
-,many,TRBV20-1,TRBJ2-7,TGCAGTGCTAGCTTACCCTCCTACGAGCAGTACTTC,CSASLPSYEQYF
-,many,TRBV11-2,TRBJ2-5,TGTGCCAGCAGCTACCGGCTTGTTAGGGAGACCCAGTACTTC,CASSYRLVRETQYF
TRBD2,-,TRBV5-4,TRBJ2-3,TGCGCCAGCAGCGACTGGGTAGCGGGAGAAACAGATACGCAGTATTTT,CASSDWVAGETDTQYF
-,few,TRBV7-9,TRBJ2-1,TGTGCCAGCAGCTTAGCGGGACCCCCCAATGAGCAGTTCTTC,CASSLAGPPNEQFF
-,few,TRBV29-1,TRBJ2-1,TGCAGCGTTGACACCCATATCGAAGAGCAGTTCTTC,CSVDTHIEEQFF
TRBD2,-,TRBV10-3,TRBJ2-1,TGTGCCATCAGTGGACTAGCGGGAGGTGAGCAGTTCTTC,CAISGLAGGEQFF
-,many,TRBV7-6,TRBJ2-2,TGTGCCAGCAGCTTAGTGTCGTTGAACACCGGGGAGCTGTTTTTT,CASSLVSLNTGELFF
TRBD2,-,TRBV12-3/TRBV12-4,TRBJ2-1,TGTGCCAGCAGTGTGGGACTAGCGGGTGGTCGGCAGTTCTTC,CASSVGLAGGRQFF
-,many,TRBV11-2,TRBJ1-4,TGTGCCAGCAGCTTAGGCCTCGGGTCCCGGGCTAATGAAAAACTGTTTTTT,CASSLGLGSRANEKLFF
TRBD1,-,TRBV7-2,TRBJ1-2,TGTGCCAGCAGCGAAGGGACAGGCGACTATGGCTACACCTTC,CASSEGTGDYGYTF
TRBD2,many,TRBV3-1,TRBJ2-7,TGTGCCAGCAGCGCTCGGGGGGGAGTCCACGAGCAGTACTTC,CASSARGGVHEQYF
-,-,TRBV5-1,TRBJ2-3,TGCGCCAGCAGCGCCCTATTGCAGGGCACAGATACGCAGTATTTT,CASSALLQGTDTQYF
-,many,TRBV5-1,TRBJ2-7,TGCGCCAGCAGCGGGGTATCCTACGAGCAGTACTTC,CASSGVSYEQYF
-,-,TRBV5-1,TRBJ2-3,TGCGCCAGCAGCTTGGCTAGCAGGGCAGATACGCAGTATTTT,CASSLASRADTQYF
TRBD2,-,TRBV6-2/TRBV6-3,TRBJ2-7,TGTGCCAGCCGACCGGGAGGGCCGCAGTACGAGCAGTACTTC,CASRPGGPQYEQYF
TRBD2,-,TRBV18,TRBJ2-1,TGTGCCAGCTCACGCCAACCTAGCGGGAGTGTATACAATGAGCAGTTCTTC,CASSRQPSGSVYNEQFF
-,many,TRBV18,TRBJ2-1,TGTGCCAGCTCATTTATCGGGAGCTCCTACAATGAGCAGTTCTTC,CASSFIGSSYNEQFF
-,few,TRBV6-2/TRBV6-3,TRBJ1-6,TGTGCCAGCAGTTCGACGGACGGGAGCTCCTATAATTCACCCCTCCACTTT,CASSSTDGSSYNSPLHF
-,many,TRBV28,TRBJ1-1,TGTGCCAGCAGTTTTTTTCAGGGACCCAACACTGAAGCTTTCTTT,CASSFFQGPNTEAFF
-,-,TRBV12-3/TRBV12-4,TRBJ2-5,TGTGCCAGCAGTTTCTGGAAGCGACTGGGGGCTGAGACCCAGTACTTC,CASSFWKRLGAETQYF
-,few,TRBV25-1,TRBJ2-2,TGTGCCAGCAGTGAGCCCCCGGGACGGAACACCGGGGAGCTGTTTTTT,CASSEPPGRNTGELFF
-,few,TRBV11-3,TRBJ2-3,TGTGCCAGCAGCTCCGGGACCGGGTGGGAGGCGGGTGCGGAGGCAGATACGCAGTATTTT,CASSSGTGWEAGAEADTQYF
TRBD1,many,TRBV24-1,TRBJ2-7,TGTGCCACCAGTCCAGGACAGGGGTCTGGCGAGCAGTACTTC,CATSPGQGSGEQYF
-,-,TRBV7-9,TRBJ2-5,TGTGCCAGCAGCTCCTACAGGAAGATCCAAGAGACCCAGTACTTC,CASSSYRKIQETQYF
TRBD2,-,TRBV6-1,TRBJ2-7,TGTGCCAGCGAAACCGGGACTAGCGGGCCGAGATCCTACGAGCAGTACTTC,CASETGTSGPRSYEQYF
-,-,TRBV3-1,TRBJ2-7,TGTGCCAGCAGCCAAGGGGCTAGGGAGTACGAGCAGTACTTC,CASSQGAREYEQYF
-,-,TRBV6-2/TRBV6-3,TRBJ1-3,TGTGCCAGCAGTTACTATTCCTCTGGAAACACCATATATTTT,CASSYYSSGNTIYF
TRBD2,few,TRBV11-2,TRBJ2-1,TGCGCCAGCAGTAGACTAGCGGGAAGTGTGCAGTTCTTC,CASSRLAGSVQFF
-,many,TRBV6-6,TRBJ1-1,TGTGCCAGCAGTTACGACCCGGGGCGTCCTGAAGCTTTCTTT,CASSYDPGRPEAFF
-,-,TRBV30,TRBJ2-1,TGTGCCTGGAGATATTCTATCAGTGAGCAGTTCTTC,CAWRYSISEQFF
TRBD2,few,TRBV19,TRBJ2-1,TGTGCCAGTAGACTAGCGGGGGTCCATGAGCAGTTCTTC,CASRLAGVHEQFF
TRBD2,many,TRBV7-3,TRBJ2-2,TGTGCCAGCAGCTCGTCCCAAGCGGGAGGGTCCGGGGAGCTGTTTTTT,CASSSSQAGGSGELFF
TRBD2,many,TRBV30,TRBJ2-7,TGTGCCTGGAAACTTGCGGGGGGGCCCGAGCAGTACTTC,CAWKLAGGPEQYF
-,-,TRBV29-1,TRBJ1-2,TGCAGCGTTAAGGACAGCTATGGCTACACCTTC,CSVKDSYGYTF
-,few,TRBV29-1,TRBJ2-3,TGCAGCATCTGGTGGGTTAGCACAGATACGCAGTATTTT,CSIWWVSTDTQYF
TRBD2,few,TRBV30,TRBJ2-7,TGTGCCTGGAGTGTAGCTTCACTAGCGGGAGATCTCGAGCAGTACTTC,CAWSVASLAGDLEQYF
-,many,TRBV5-5,TRBJ2-2,TGTGCCAGCAGCCCCGCGATCACCGGGGAGCTGTTTTTT,CASSPAITGELFF
TRBD1,many,TRBV18,TRBJ1-5,TGTGCCAGCTTCAGGGACAGGGATCAGCCCCAGCATTTT,CASFRDRDQPQHF
-,many,TRBV2,TRBJ1-5,TGTGCCAGCAGTGGGGCTAATCAGCCCCAGCATTTT,CASSGANQPQHF
TRBD2,-,TRBV6-1,TRBJ2-1,TGTGCCAGCAGTGGTCTACTAGCGGGAAGCTACAATGAGCAGTTCTTC,CASSGLLAGSYNEQFF
TRBD2,many,TRBV11-3,TRBJ2-1,TGTGCCAGCAGCTTAGGAGGGAGGGCGGACAATGAGCAGTTCTTC,CASSLGGRADNEQFF
-,many,TRBV20-1,TRBJ1-2,TGCAGTGCTGCTCATAACAGGGTTGGCTACACCTTC,CSAAHNRVGYTF
-,-,TRBV19,TRBJ2-3,TGTGCCAGTAGTACTCAAAGACAGGTATTCACAGATACGCAGTATTTT,CASSTQRQVFTDTQYF
-,many,TRBV27,TRBJ1-1,TGTGCCAGCAGTCCGTGGATAAACACTGAAGCTTTCTTT,CASSPWINTEAFF
TRBD2,-,TRBV20-1,TRBJ2-4,TGCAGTGATCGAGCCGGCGGGAGGGGTATAAACATTCAGTACTTC,CSDRAGGRGINIQYF
-,-,TRBV20-1,TRBJ2-4,TGCAGTGCTGGGAGCCAAGGGGCGGCCAAAAACATTCAGTACTTC,CSAGSQGAAKNIQYF
-,many,TRBV7-2,TRBJ1-1,TGTGCCAGCAGCTGGGGACCCTTCGGTGGTGAAGCTTTCTTT,CASSWGPFGGEAFF
-,-,TRBV27,TRBJ1-4,TGTGCCAGCAGTTCGGACAGACCGGCAACTAATGAAAAACTGTTTTTT,CASSSDRPATNEKLFF
TRBD2,many,TRBV2,TRBJ2-1,TGTGCCAGCAGTGAAGAGCAACTAGCGGGAGGAAATGAGCAGTTCTTC,CASSEEQLAGGNEQFF
TRBD2,-,TRBV20-1,TRBJ2-1,TGCAGTGTAGTACCGGGACTAGCGGGAGATTTTTACTACAATGAGCAGTTCTTC,CSVVPGLAGDFYYNEQFF
TRBD2,few,TRBV6-2/TRBV6-3,TRBJ2-3,TGTGCCACAGGCCGGGAGGGCACAGATACGCAGTATTTT,CATGREGTDTQYF
-,few,TRBV6-1,TRBJ2-5,TGTGCCAGCAGCCCGGGACTCCCAAATGAGGCCCAGTACTTC,CASSPGLPNEAQYF
TRBD1,few,TRBV2,TRBJ2-4,TGTGCCAGCAGTCAATCGGGGACAGTTAAAAACATTCAGTACTTC,CASSQSGTVKNIQYF
-,-,TRBV18,TRBJ1-2,TGTGCCAGCTCACCCTACGATACAGCTGGCTACACCTTC,CASSPYDTAGYTF
-,few,TRBV24-1,TRBJ2-2,TGTGCCACCAGTGATTGGTCGGGCCAAGGTGGCGGGGAGCTGTTTTTT,CATSDWSGQGGGELFF
-,-,TRBV11-2,TRBJ2-2,TGTGCCAGCAGCTTATGGGTGGACCGAATGAACACCGGGGAGCTGTTTTTT,CASSLWVDRMNTGELFF